This T cell receptor (beta chain) was profiled in a study of vaccination and CD4 T cells after COVID-19. Sequencing of the DNA from cultured CD4+ T cells was carried out with the Oncomine TCR Beta short-read assay. One entry per CDR3 protein, called by TCRdb with MiXCR from the PCR reads. This sample has over 15,000 distinct CDR3 sequences, with roughly 60% found just once. Points on this clonotype: No antigen is known for it.

Specified treatment: approximately nine-day PBMC culture with coronavirus spike peptide pools or control peptides (ViraFEST assay). CDR3 length: 15 residues. Germline CDR1 reads MNHEY; CDR2 reads SMNVEV (reference sequence). J lost 4 bases, V lost 6 bases, and 11 bases had no gene match. This clonotype was obtained from a human donor who had recovered from COVID-19. This sequence joins TRBV27 and TRBJ1-2; 7 bases are shared with TRBD1. The sample consisted of CD4+ T cells from blood, cultured in vitro. The CDR3 is CASRRQGMDIYGYTF. In DNA form, the CDR3 reads TGTGCCAGCAGGCGACAGGGAATGGACATCTATGGCTACACCTTC.